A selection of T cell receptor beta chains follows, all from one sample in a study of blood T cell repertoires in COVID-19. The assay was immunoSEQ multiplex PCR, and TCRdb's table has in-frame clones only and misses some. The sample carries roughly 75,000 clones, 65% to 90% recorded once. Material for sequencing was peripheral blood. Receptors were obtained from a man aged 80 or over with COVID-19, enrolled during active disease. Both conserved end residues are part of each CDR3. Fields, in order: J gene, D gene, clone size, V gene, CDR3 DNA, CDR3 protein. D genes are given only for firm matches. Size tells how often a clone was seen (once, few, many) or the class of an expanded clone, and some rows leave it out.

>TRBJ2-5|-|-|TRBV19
TGTGCCAGTAGTTGGATCCGGGGGGAGACCCAGTACTTC
CASSWIRGETQYF
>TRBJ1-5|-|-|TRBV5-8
TGTGCCAGCAGCCTTGGCAATAGCAATCAGCCCCAGCATTTT
CASSLGNSNQPQHF
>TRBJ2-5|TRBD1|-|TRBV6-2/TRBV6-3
TGTGCCAGCAGTTACCGATTGGGGACAGGTCGGCAAGAGACCCAGTACTTC
CASSYRLGTGRQETQYF
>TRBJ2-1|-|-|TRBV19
TGTGCCAGTAGTATTGACTACTCCAATGAGCAGTTCTTC
CASSIDYSNEQFF
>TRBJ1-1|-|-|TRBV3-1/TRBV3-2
TGTGCCAGCAGCCAAGAGGCGAACACTGAAGCTTTCTTT
CASSQEANTEAFF
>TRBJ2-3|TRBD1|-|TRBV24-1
TGTGCCACCAGTGATTGGACAGGGCGAACGCAGTATTTT
CATSDWTGRTQYF
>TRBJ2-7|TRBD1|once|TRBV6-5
TGTGCCAGCCCCGGGACAGGGGCTTCCTACGAGCAGTACTTC
CASPGTGASYEQYF
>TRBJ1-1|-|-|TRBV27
TGTGCCAGCAGTTCCCTTCCAGGGGCGCGACGTTACACTGAAGCTTTCTTT
CASSSLPGARRYTEAFF
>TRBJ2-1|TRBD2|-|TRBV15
TGTGCCACCAGTTCCGGACTAGCGGGGAGTAGGGATGAGCAGTTCTTC
CATSSGLAGSRDEQFF
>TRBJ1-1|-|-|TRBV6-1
TGTGCCAGCAGTGAAGATGGGGGGGACACTGAAGCTTTCTTT
CASSEDGGDTEAFF
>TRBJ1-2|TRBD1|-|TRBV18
TGTGCCAGCTCACAGGGGGCTCTCTATGGCTACACCTTC
CASSQGALYGYTF
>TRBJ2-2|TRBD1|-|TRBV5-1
TGCGCCAGCAGCTTGGAAGGGCCGACAGGGGCGAACACCGGGGAGCTGTTTTTT
CASSLEGPTGANTGELFF
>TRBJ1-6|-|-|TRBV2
TGTGCCAGCAGAGACCTAGACCCGGTTTCACCCCTCCACTTT
CASRDLDPVSPLHF
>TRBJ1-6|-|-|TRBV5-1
TGCGCCAGCAGCCCACGGGAGGGACCTAATTCACCCCTCCACTTT
CASSPREGPNSPLHF
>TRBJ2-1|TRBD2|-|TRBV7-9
TGTGCCAGCAGCTTAAGCGGGGGGGCCTACAATGAGCAGTTCTTC
CASSLSGGAYNEQFF
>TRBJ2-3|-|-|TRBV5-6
TGTGCCAGCAGCTTGCGGGGGGCCCTCTTCACAGATACGCAGTATTTT
CASSLRGALFTDTQYF
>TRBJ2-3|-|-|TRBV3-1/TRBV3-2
TGTGCCAGCAGCATGAGACACACAGATACGCAGTATTTT
CASSMRHTDTQYF
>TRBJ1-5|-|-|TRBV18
TGTGCCAGCTCACCAGGAGTTAGCAATCAGCCCCAGCATTTT
CASSPGVSNQPQHF
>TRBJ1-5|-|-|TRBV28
TGTGCCAGCAGTCCCCAAACGGGAGCCAATCAGCCCCAGCATTTT
CASSPQTGANQPQHF
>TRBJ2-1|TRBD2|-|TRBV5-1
TGCGCCAGCAGCTCCGGACTAGCGGGGGGCTACAATGAGCAGTTCTTC
CASSSGLAGGYNEQFF